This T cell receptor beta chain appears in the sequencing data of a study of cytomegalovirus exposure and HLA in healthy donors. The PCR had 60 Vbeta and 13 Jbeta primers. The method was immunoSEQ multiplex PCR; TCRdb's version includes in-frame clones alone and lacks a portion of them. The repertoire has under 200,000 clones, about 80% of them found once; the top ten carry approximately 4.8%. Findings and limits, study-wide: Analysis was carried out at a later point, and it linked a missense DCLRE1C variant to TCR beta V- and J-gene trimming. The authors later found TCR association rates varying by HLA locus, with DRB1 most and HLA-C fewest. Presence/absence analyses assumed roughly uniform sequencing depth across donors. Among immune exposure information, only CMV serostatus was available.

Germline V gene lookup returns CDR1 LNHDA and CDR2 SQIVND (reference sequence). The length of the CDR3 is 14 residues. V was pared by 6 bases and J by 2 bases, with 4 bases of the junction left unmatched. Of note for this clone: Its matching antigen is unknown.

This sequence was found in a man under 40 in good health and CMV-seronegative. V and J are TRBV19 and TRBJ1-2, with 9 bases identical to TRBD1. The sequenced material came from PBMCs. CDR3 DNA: TGTGCCAGTAGAAGCGGGACAGGGAACTATGGCTACACCTTC. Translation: CASRSGTGNYGYTF.